This is a list of T cell receptor beta chains from one sample in a study of human T cells and chemical hapten exposure. One entry per CDR3 protein, called by TCRdb with MiXCR from the RACE reads. Of over 50,000 distinct CDR3 sequences in the sample, roughly a tenth were seen once. Material: whole blood, obtained in connection with sensitization to the hapten diphenylcyclopropenone (DPC). These receptors all come from a woman in her thirties with alopecia areata. Some clones in this sample may be carry-over from other donors' samples. Each CDR3 is given without its conserved first and last residue.

TRBV5-1,TRBJ1-1,ASSSPTGARVNTEAF
TRBV29-1,TRBJ2-4,SVEVNRDSGIQY
TRBV13,TRBJ2-7,ASSFGTARHEQY
TRBV29-1,TRBJ1-1,SGGGLWNTEAF
TRBV5-6,TRBJ2-7,ASSPPGQAASYEQY
TRBV7-2,TRBJ2-3,ASSRGSSGGAMPSRTQY
TRBV5-1,TRBJ2-2,ASSLEQRTGELF
TRBV28,TRBJ2-5,ASSPPGALRETQY
TRBV7-8,TRBJ1-1,ASSVAAGEAF
TRBV20-1,TRBJ1-4,SARVLGAEKLF
TRBV6-2/TRBV6-3,TRBJ1-1,ASSYYREGTEAF
TRBV3-1,TRBJ1-4,ASSQERLALKGKLF
TRBV11-1,TRBJ2-1,ASSSRARSGFYNEQF
TRBV5-1,TRBJ2-7,ASSLGPNRPGQGFFYEQY
TRBV5-1,TRBJ2-3,ASSRKKTSGEEDTQY
TRBV5-5,TRBJ1-1,ASSESTGIDEAF
TRBV20-1,TRBJ2-5,SARTSGYGETQY
TRBV2,TRBJ1-4,ASRGQAAEKLF
TRBV24-1,TRBJ2-3,ATSDLLSGEPDTQY
TRBV10-3,TRBJ2-7,AISDLQGWY
TRBV6-1,TRBJ1-4,ASRPRQGATNEKLF
TRBV20-1,TRBJ1-1,SARADLDTEAF
TRBV3-1,TRBJ1-1,ASSHRQLVNTEAF
TRBV28,TRBJ2-3,ASSLTRQDTQY
TRBV4-2,TRBJ2-5,ASSQDPGAQETQY
TRBV2,TRBJ2-7,ASSGVDPDSYEQY
TRBV7-9,TRBJ2-6,ASIANPAGGANVLT
TRBV12-3/TRBV12-4,TRBJ2-7,ASSSTGAGGPYEQY
TRBV19,TRBJ2-7,ASTASGGGVYEQY
TRBV25-1,TRBJ1-5,ASSVGSGNQPQH
TRBV7-2,TRBJ2-4,ASSSRPGTGGGLSKNIQY
TRBV12-3/TRBV12-4,TRBJ1-3,ASTTRGRSGNTIY
TRBV20-1,TRBJ1-4,SAAGHFNEKLF
TRBV7-2,TRBJ2-3,ASSLVAQNTDTQY
TRBV7-2,TRBJ2-3,ASSLVTQADTQY
TRBV28,TRBJ1-5,ASRETGMKPQH
TRBV28,TRBJ2-1,ASSLSSGGPNEQF
TRBV28,TRBJ2-4,ASSLYRGGNIQY
TRBV6-2/TRBV6-3,TRBJ1-1,ASSYGTEAF
TRBV2,TRBJ2-7,ASRMAGWQY
TRBV16,TRBJ1-1,ASSQRPDTEAF
TRBV7-2,TRBJ2-6,ASSQQGALPGANVLT
TRBV6-1,TRBJ1-5,ASSFGAQGANQPQH
TRBV29-1,TRBJ2-7,SVVHRGYEQY
TRBV12-3/TRBV12-4,TRBJ2-1,ASSATSGGGYNEQF
TRBV28,TRBJ2-7,ASSFWAGRSNEQY
TRBV18,TRBJ2-5,ASSPPGGVQETQY
TRBV27,TRBJ2-7,ASSLTGTGVEQY
TRBV29-1,TRBJ1-2,SVDSTGGDGYT
TRBV7-9,TRBJ2-3,ASSPAGGDTDTQY
TRBV4-2,TRBJ1-2,ASSQDPFLAGYT
TRBV28,TRBJ2-7,ASSSTSQGPGEQY
TRBV5-5,TRBJ2-3,ASSLATGSSTDTQY
TRBV4-2,TRBJ2-7,ASSPGQGIGYEQY